This TCR beta chain emerged from a study of shared clonotypes between healthy human individuals. In germline, CDR1 is ENHRY, CDR2 SYGVKD. V was cut by 0 bases and J by 0 bases, with 8 bases left in between. The length of the CDR3 is 15 residues. The table came from immunoSEQ multiplex PCR; TCRdb's copy has only in-frame clones and leaves some out. Of over a million clones listed, roughly 96% were seen once; the top ten hold approximately 1.1%. This chain joins TRBV10-3 and TRBJ1-1; no firm D call. Input material: naive CD4+ T cells sorted from blood. Described subset: CD45RA+ positively selected. The TCR sequence derives from a man aged 25-45 years in good health. The DNA for the CDR3 is TGTGCCATCAGTGAGTCGAGAGCGGTGAACACTGAAGCTTTCTTT. Protein product: CAISESRAVNTEAFF.